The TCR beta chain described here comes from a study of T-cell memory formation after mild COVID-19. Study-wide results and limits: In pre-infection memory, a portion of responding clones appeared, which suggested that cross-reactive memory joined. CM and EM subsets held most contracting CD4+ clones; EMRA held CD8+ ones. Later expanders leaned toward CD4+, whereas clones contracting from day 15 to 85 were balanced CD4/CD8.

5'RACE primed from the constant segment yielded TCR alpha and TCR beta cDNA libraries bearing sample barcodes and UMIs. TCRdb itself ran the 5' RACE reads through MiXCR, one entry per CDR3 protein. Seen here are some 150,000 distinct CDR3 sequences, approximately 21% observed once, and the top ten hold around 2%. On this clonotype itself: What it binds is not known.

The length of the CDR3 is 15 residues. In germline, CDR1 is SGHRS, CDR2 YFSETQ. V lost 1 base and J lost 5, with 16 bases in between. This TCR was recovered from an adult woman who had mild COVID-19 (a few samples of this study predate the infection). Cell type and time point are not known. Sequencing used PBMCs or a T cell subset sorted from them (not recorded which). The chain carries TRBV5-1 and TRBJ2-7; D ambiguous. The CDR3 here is CASSLMSAMGNEQYF. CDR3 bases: TGCGCCAGCAGCTTGATGAGTGCAATGGGTAACGAGCAGTACTTC.